Listed below are T cell receptor beta chains from one sample, sequenced in a study of blood T cell repertoires in COVID-19. Assay: immunoSEQ multiplex PCR; the TCRdb copy retains only in-frame clones and omits some. The repertoire holds under 200,000 clones, with around 72% as singletons. Sequenced: peripheral blood. The receptors here all came from an elderly woman with acute or convalescent COVID-19. CDR3s leave out the opening cysteine and the closing phenylalanine or tryptophan. D genes are given only for firm matches. Clone sizes are given selectively: once, few, many, or a class where the clone is expanded.

length,size,J,V,D,CDR3
13,-,TRBJ2-7,TRBV3-1/TRBV3-2,-,ASSPNLGGSYEQY
14,once,TRBJ2-2,TRBV7-2,TRBD2,ASSSTSGRAGGELF
11,once,TRBJ1-2,TRBV5-4,TRBD1,ASSFGTVYGYT
13,-,TRBJ2-5,TRBV7-9,-,ASSLLEGVGETQY
20,-,TRBJ1-5,TRBV27,TRBD1,ASSLPAAPTGTGTYSNQPQH
14,-,TRBJ2-6,TRBV6-1,-,ASSAMTRAGANVLT
13,-,TRBJ2-7,TRBV28,TRBD2,ASRRTSGRAYEQY
14,many,TRBJ1-5,TRBV7-2,-,ASSLMEVKGNQPQH
13,-,TRBJ1-4,TRBV28,TRBD1,ASSAGTGAFEKLF
13,-,TRBJ1-5,TRBV6-2/TRBV6-3,TRBD1,ASSPGAGGNQPQH
12,-,TRBJ1-2,TRBV28,-,ASTRGAFNYGYT
11,-,TRBJ1-1,TRBV6-5,-,ASRPGMNTEAF
14,-,TRBJ2-2,TRBV7-9,TRBD2,ASSPKGTSGTGELF
13,few,TRBJ2-2,TRBV7-3,-,ASSRGQQNTGELF
13,-,TRBJ2-7,TRBV6-5,-,ASSYSSPRDNEQY
10,-,TRBJ2-7,TRBV28,-,ASSYRVHEQY
12,-,TRBJ2-1,TRBV10-1,-,ASTESLSRFEQF
15,-,TRBJ2-1,TRBV4-3,-,ASSQLLVTSSYNEQF
14,-,TRBJ1-3,TRBV28,-,ASSIGQTVSGNTIY
17,-,TRBJ2-4,TRBV13,TRBD2,ASSSKLAGVPLAKNIQY
13,few,TRBJ1-5,TRBV24-1,-,ATSDQNQGGQPQH
14,-,TRBJ2-2,TRBV28,TRBD1,ASSSPTGGSTGELF
10,-,TRBJ1-1,TRBV3-1/TRBV3-2,-,ASSLPGSEAF
12,-,TRBJ2-7,TRBV9,TRBD1,ASSSGTGTYEQY
14,few,TRBJ1-5,TRBV24-1,TRBD1,ATSEAGQGINQPQH
13,-,TRBJ2-3,TRBV4-3,TRBD1,ASSQGGQGPDTQY
14,-,TRBJ2-5,TRBV28,TRBD1,ASSLGQGVTQETQY
11,once,TRBJ2-7,TRBV2,-,ASSEGQFHEQY
13,-,TRBJ2-1,TRBV19,TRBD2,ASSLGTSGRSEQF
13,-,TRBJ2-5,TRBV10-2,-,ASSSSRAQGATQY
13,-,TRBJ1-4,TRBV6-5,TRBD1,ASRDRGRTNEKLF
12,-,TRBJ1-1,TRBV7-9,-,ASSPGQMNTEAF
15,-,TRBJ1-6,TRBV4-2,-,ASSQDDRQSYNSPLH
11,-,TRBJ2-1,TRBV12-3/TRBV12-4,TRBD1,ASSQGAYNEQF
14,-,TRBJ1-1,TRBV28,TRBD1,ASRTGQGLGNTEAF
15,few,TRBJ1-5,TRBV5-1,TRBD1,ASSLGTGDNSNQPQH
13,many,TRBJ1-3,TRBV28,TRBD1,ASRRTGRGGNTIY
13,-,TRBJ2-5,TRBV6-1,-,ASSDYGVLQETQY
14,few,TRBJ1-1,TRBV9,-,ASSAGTQPGGTEAF
12,-,TRBJ2-3,TRBV3-1/TRBV3-2,-,ASSHPLHGGTQY
12,-,TRBJ2-7,TRBV5-6,-,ASSRGLGAYEQY